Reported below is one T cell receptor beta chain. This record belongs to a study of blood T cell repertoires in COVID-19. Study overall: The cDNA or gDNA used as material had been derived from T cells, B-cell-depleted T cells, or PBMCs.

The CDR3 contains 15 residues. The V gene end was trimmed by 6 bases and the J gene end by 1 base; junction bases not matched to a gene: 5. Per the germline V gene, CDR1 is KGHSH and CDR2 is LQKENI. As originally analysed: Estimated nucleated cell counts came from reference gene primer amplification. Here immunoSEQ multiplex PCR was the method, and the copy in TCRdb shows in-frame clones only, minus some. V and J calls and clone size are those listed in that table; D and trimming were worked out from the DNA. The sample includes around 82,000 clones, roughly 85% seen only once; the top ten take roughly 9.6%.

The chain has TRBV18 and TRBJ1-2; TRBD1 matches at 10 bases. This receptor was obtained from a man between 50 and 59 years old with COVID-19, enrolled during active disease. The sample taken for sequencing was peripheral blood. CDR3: CASSGTGDNNYGYTF. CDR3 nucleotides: TGTGCCAGCTCTGGGACAGGGGACAATAACTATGGCTACACCTTC. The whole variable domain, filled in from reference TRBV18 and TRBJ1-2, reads NAGVMQNPRHLVRRRGQEARLRCSPMKGHSHVYWYRQLPEEGLKFMVYLQKENIIDESGMPKERFSAEFPKEGPSILRIQQVVRGDSAAYFCASSGTGDNNYGYTFGSGTRLTVV.